These T cell receptor beta chains were read from a single sample in a study of control samples from healthy donors and cancer patients. Produced via immunoSEQ multiplex PCR; TCRdb's table is partial and in-frame only. The sample comprises roughly 100,000 clones, about 88% of which are singletons, and 0.95% to 1.5% rests with the top ten. Sequences were obtained from blood. These TCRs come from a woman aged 45 to 65 in good health. CDR3s include the opening cysteine and the closing phenylalanine or tryptophan. A D gene is named only where the DNA matches it firmly. Some rows mark clone size as missing; the rest say once, few, many or name a class of expanded clone.

D,V,J,size,DNA,CDR3
TRBD2,TRBV11-2,TRBJ2-2,once,TGTGCCAGCAGCTCCTTAGCGGGGGACCCCCCCGGGGAGCTGTTTTTT,CASSSLAGDPPGELFF
TRBD1,TRBV11-3,TRBJ2-3,once,TGTGCCAGCAGCTTCACAGGGGCCGGAGATACGCAGTATTTT,CASSFTGAGDTQYF
-,TRBV6-5,TRBJ1-5,once,TGTGCCAGCAGGTCTACAGGGTCGGGCAATCAGCCCCAGCATTTT,CASRSTGSGNQPQHF
TRBD2,TRBV6-5,TRBJ2-7,-,TGTGCCAGCAGCCCCGGGACTAGCGGGAGCTACGAGCAGTACTTC,CASSPGTSGSYEQYF
-,TRBV6-2/TRBV6-3,TRBJ2-1,-,TGTGCCAGCAGTCGACAGTACAATGAGCAGTTCTTC,CASSRQYNEQFF
-,TRBV6-6,TRBJ1-3,-,TGTGCCAGCAGGACACCAGGTCGGGTCTCTGGAAACACCATATATTTT,CASRTPGRVSGNTIYF
-,TRBV28,TRBJ2-1,-,TGTGCCAGCACCCTAGGCGGCGGCGGCTCCTACAATGAGCAGTTCTTC,CASTLGGGGSYNEQFF
-,TRBV7-8,TRBJ2-7,-,TGTGCCAGCAGCTTAGTCGTCTACGAGCAGTACTTC,CASSLVVYEQYF
-,TRBV6-2/TRBV6-3,TRBJ2-3,few,TGTGCCAGCAGTTCCCGGGGCTTTCTGGCAGATACGCAGTATTTT,CASSSRGFLADTQYF
TRBD1,TRBV6-6,TRBJ2-7,-,TGTGCCAGCAGTCCCGACGGGACAGGAGCCTACGAGCAGTACTTC,CASSPDGTGAYEQYF
TRBD1,TRBV29-1,TRBJ2-2,-,TGCAGCGTTGGACAGGGGGCTAGCGGGAACACCGGGGAGCTGTTTTTT,CSVGQGASGNTGELFF
TRBD1,TRBV9,TRBJ1-2,few,TGTGCCAGCAGCGTAGGGGGAACAGGGGGCACGAGAGGCTACACCTTC,CASSVGGTGGTRGYTF
-,TRBV12-3/TRBV12-4,TRBJ2-1,-,TGTGCCAGCAGGCCATATGACAACGAGCAGTTCTTC,CASRPYDNEQFF
-,TRBV5-6,TRBJ1-3,-,TGTGCCAGCAGAGCTTGGCGTCGCTCTGGAAACACCATATATTTT,CASRAWRRSGNTIYF
-,TRBV3-1/TRBV3-2,TRBJ1-1,-,TGTGCCAGCAGCCAAGACGTTGGGGGGCGCGCAGCTTTCTTT,CASSQDVGGRAAFF
-,TRBV6-2/TRBV6-3,TRBJ2-3,-,TGTGCCAGCAGTTACGAATTGTGGATACCGGGACACAGCCCAGATACGCAGTATTTT,CASSYELWIPGHSPDTQYF
-,TRBV15,TRBJ1-2,once,TGTGCCACCAGCAGAGACGGGGGGCGGACCCTAAACTATGGCTACACCTTC,CATSRDGGRTLNYGYTF
-,TRBV5-1,TRBJ1-6,-,TGCGCCAGCAGCACACTGCCTGGGAGAGATAATTCACCCCTCCACTTT,CASSTLPGRDNSPLHF
TRBD1,TRBV28,TRBJ1-2,-,TGTGCCAGCAGTTTGGACAGGGTGGGTGGCTACACCTTT,CASSLDRVGGYTF
TRBD1,TRBV7-9,TRBJ2-2,-,TGTGCCAGCAGCTGGGACAGGGTCCGCACCGGGGAGCTGTTTTTT,CASSWDRVRTGELFF
-,TRBV4-2,TRBJ2-3,once,TGTGCCAGCAGCCAAGAGGGGGGACGCACAGATACGCAGTATTTT,CASSQEGGRTDTQYF
-,TRBV11-1,TRBJ2-7,-,TGTGCCAGCAGCTTAGGGTCGACGGTCTCCTACGAGCAGTACTTC,CASSLGSTVSYEQYF